This T cell receptor (beta chain) was recorded in a study of beta chain features in type 1 diabetes. In the study overall: Over all samples combined, 107,917,701 sorted cells were examined. Study conclusions and caveats: A cDNA-based sequencing approach could over-represent cells with high TCR expression.

V trimming: 5 bases; J trimming: 2 bases; junction bases outside the gene matches: 3. CDR1 PRHDT and CDR2 FYEKMQ come from the germline V gene (reference sequence). The CDR3 covers 14 residues. This clone was observed a few times. What it binds is unknown. Sequencing targeted expressed TCRB transcripts, as all isolated RNA had been reverse transcribed. TCRdb's table, derived via immunoSEQ multiplex PCR, lists solely in-frame clones and lacks some. Of a few hundred thousand clones in the sample, 30% were seen once. This chain connects TRBV13 to TRBJ2-7; the match to TRBD1 covers 10 bases. The sequence was obtained from a young man in good health. Sequencing used naive CD4+ T cells from blood. The CDR3 region is CASSGTGEPYEQYF. DNA for the CDR3: TGTGCCAGCAGCGGGACAGGGGAGCCCTACGAGCAGTACTTC.